This T cell receptor beta chain comes out of a study of shared T cell receptors in the human thymus. The ends were cut back, 1 base at V and 2 bases at J, with 14 bases in the middle. The CDR3 runs to 16 residues. Germline V gives CDR1 MGHRA, CDR2 YSYEKL. This clone was found once. Some clones are missing from TCRdb's copy, which holds only in-frame ones; the method was immunoSEQ multiplex PCR. The sample includes 55,000 to 75,000 clones, over 90% of them seen just once. This clonotype was obtained from a human donor. Sequences were obtained from thymocytes. This chain connects TRBV4-1 to TRBJ2-5; D not certain. As DNA, the CDR3 is TGCGCCAGCAGCCAAGGTCCAGCCAAGGAGCAAGAGACCCAGTACTTC. Amino acid sequence: CASSQGPAKEQETQYF.